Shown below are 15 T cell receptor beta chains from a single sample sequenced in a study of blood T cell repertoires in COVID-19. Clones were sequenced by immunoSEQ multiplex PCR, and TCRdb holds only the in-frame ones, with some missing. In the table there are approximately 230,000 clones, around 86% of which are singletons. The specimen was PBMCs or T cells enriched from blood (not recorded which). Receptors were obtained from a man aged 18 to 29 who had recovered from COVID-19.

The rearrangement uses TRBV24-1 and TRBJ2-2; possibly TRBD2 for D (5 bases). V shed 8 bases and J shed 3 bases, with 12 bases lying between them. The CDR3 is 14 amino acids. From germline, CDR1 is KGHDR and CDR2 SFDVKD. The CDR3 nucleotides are TGTGCCACCAAGGGAGCCACGGACACCGGGGAGCTGTTTTTT. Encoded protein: CATKGATDTGELFF.

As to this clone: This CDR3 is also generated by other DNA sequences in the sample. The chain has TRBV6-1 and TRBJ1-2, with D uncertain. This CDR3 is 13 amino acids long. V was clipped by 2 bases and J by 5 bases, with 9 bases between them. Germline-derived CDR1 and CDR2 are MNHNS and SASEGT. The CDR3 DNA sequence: TGTGCCAGCAGTGAACAAGGAGGGTATGGCTACACCTTC. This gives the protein CASSEQGGYGYTF.

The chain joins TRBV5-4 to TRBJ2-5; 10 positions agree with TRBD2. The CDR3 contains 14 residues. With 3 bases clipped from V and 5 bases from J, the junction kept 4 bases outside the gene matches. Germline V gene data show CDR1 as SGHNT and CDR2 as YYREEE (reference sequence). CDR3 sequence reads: CASSSLAGDETQYF. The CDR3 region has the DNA TGTGCCAGCAGCTCTCTAGCGGGGGATGAGACCCAGTACTTC.

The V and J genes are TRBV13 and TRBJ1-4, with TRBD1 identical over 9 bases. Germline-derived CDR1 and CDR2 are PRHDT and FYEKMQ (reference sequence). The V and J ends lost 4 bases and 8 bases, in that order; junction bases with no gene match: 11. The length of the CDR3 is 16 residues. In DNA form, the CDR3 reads TGTGCCAGCAGCTCCCGGGACAGGGATCTTCGCGAAAAACTGTTTTTT. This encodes CASSSRDRDLREKLFF.

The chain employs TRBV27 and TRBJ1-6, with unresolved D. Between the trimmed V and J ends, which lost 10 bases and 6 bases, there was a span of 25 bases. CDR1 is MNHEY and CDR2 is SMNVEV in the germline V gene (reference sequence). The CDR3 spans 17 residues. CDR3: CATQFKLFLLVNSPLHF. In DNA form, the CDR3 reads TGTGCCACCCAGTTTAAATTGTTCTTGCTAGTTAATTCACCCCTCCACTTT.

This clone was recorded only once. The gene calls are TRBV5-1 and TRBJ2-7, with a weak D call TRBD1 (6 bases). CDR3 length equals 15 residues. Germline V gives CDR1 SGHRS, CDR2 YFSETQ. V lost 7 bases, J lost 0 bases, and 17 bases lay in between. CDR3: CASARNRDVSYEQYF. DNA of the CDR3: TGCGCCAGCGCCCGTAACAGGGACGTCTCCTACGAGCAGTACTTC.

CDR3 protein: CASSQDASGRAQFF. The CDR3 bases are TGTGCCAGCAGCCAAGACGCTAGCGGGAGGGCCCAGTTCTTC. The chain carries TRBV3-1 (or the pseudogene TRBV3-2) and TRBJ2-1; 12 nucleotides align to TRBD2. Germline V gene sequence: CDR1 LGHDT, CDR2 YNNKEL (reference sequence). The CDR3 is made up of 14 amino acids. Trimming removed 0 bases from V and 13 bases from J; junction bases left unmatched: 4.

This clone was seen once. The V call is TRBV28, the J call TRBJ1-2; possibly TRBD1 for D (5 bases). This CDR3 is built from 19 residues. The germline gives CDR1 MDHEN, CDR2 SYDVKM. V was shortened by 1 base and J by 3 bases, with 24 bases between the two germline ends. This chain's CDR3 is CASSLFTPDPHQGDYGYTF. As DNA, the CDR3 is TGTGCCAGCAGTTTATTCACTCCCGATCCGCACCAGGGCGACTATGGCTACACCTTC.

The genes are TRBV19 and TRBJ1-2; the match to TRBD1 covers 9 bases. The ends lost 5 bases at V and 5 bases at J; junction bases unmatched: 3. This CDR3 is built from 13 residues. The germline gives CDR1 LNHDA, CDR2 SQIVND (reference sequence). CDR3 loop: CASSVTGGYGYTF. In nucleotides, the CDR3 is TGTGCCAGTAGTGTGACAGGGGGATATGGCTACACCTTC.

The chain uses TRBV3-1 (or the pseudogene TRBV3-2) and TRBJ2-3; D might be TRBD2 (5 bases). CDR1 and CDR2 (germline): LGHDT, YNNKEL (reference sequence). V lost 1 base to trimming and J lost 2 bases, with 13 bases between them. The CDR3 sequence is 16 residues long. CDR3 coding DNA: TGTGCCAGCAGCCAAGTTCGGGGATCCACCACAGATACGCAGTATTTT. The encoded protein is CASSQVRGSTTDTQYF.

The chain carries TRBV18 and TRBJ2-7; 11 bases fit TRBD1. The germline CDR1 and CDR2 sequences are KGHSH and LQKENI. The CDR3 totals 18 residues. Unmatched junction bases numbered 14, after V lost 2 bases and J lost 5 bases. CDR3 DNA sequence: TGTGCCAGCTCACCAAAGTCGGGGGCGGGACAGGGGGTCCACGAGCAGTACTTC. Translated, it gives CASSPKSGAGQGVHEQYF.

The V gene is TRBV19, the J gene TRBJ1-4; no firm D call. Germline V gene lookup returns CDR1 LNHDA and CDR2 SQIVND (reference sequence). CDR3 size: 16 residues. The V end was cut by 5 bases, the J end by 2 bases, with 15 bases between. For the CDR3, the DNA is TGTGCCAGTAGTGGGAGGAAGGTTTTGACTAATGAAAAACTGTTTTTT. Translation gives CASSGRKVLTNEKLFF.

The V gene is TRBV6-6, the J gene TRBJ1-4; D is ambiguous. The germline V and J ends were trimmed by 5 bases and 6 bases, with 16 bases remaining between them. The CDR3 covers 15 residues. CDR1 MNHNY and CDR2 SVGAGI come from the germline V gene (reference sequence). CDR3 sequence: CASSARLERYEKLFF. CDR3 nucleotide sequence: TGTGCCAGCAGTGCTAGACTGGAGCGGTATGAAAAACTGTTTTTT.

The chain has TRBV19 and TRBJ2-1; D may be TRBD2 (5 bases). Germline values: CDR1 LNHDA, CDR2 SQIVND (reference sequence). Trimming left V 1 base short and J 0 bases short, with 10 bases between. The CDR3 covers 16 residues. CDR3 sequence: CASSIGEGVSYNEQFF. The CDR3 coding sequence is TGTGCCAGTAGTATAGGAGAGGGTGTCTCCTACAATGAGCAGTTCTTC. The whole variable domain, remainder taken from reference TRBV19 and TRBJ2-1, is DGGITQSPKYLFRKEGQNVTLSCEQNLNHDAMYWYRQDPGQGLRLIYYSQIVNDFQKGDIAEGYSVSREKKESFPLTVTSAQKNPTAFYLCASSIGEGVSYNEQFFGPGTRLTVL.

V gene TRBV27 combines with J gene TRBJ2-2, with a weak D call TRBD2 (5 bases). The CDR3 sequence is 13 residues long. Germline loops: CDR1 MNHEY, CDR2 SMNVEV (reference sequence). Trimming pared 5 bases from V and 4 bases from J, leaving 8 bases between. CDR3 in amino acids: CASSLASTGELFF. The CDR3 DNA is TGTGCCAGCAGTCTAGCTAGCACCGGGGAGCTGTTTTTT.